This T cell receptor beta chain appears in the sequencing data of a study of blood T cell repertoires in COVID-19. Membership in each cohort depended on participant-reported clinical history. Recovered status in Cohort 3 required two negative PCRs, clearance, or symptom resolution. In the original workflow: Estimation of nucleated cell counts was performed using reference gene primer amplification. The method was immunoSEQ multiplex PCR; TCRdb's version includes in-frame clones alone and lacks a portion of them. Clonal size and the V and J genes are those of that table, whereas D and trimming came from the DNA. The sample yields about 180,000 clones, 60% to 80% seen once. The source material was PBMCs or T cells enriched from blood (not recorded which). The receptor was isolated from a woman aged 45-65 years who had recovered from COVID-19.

The CDR3 protein is CASSLEASGSGETQYF. In DNA form, the CDR3 reads TGCGCCAGCAGCTTGGAGGCTAGCGGGAGTGGAGAGACCCAGTACTTC. The chain joins TRBV5-1 to TRBJ2-5, with TRBD2 matching over 10 bases. V lost 0 bases to trimming and J lost 4 bases; unmatched junction nucleotides: 6. Looked up from germline, CDR1 is SGHRS and CDR2 is YFSETQ. The CDR3 loop spans 16 amino acids.